Listed here are 20 T cell receptor beta chains from one sample, sequenced in a study of blood T cell repertoires in COVID-19. Data came from immunoSEQ multiplex PCR; TCRdb stores just in-frame clones and leaves some out. Found here are approximately 120,000 clones, roughly 72% of them singletons; the top ten hold around 6%. Source material: peripheral blood. The receptors shown here come from an older man with COVID-19, enrolled during active disease.

This clone was seen a handful of times. The rearrangement joins TRBV9 to TRBJ2-7; 8 bases line up with TRBD2. The ends lost 4 bases at V and 5 bases at J; junction bases unmatched: 8. In germline, CDR1 is SGDLS, CDR2 YYNGEE. The CDR3 loop spans 14 amino acids. The chain's CDR3 is CASSYYHSGDEQYF. The CDR3 bases are TGTGCCAGCAGCTACTACCATAGCGGGGACGAGCAGTACTTC. The full variable domain, in which reference TRBV9 and TRBJ2-7 provide the parts outside the CDR3, is DSGVTQTPKHLITATGQRVTLRCSPRSGDLSVYWYQQSLDQGLQFLIQYYNGEERAKGNILERFSAQQFPDLHSELNLSSLELGDSALYFCASSYYHSGDEQYFGPGTRLTVT.

J is TRBJ1-5 and V is TRBV27; 8 bases align to TRBD1. The ends lost 6 bases at V and 4 bases at J; junction bases unmatched: 8. The CDR3 has 15 residues. Germline V CDR1 and CDR2: MNHEY, SMNVEV (reference sequence). CDR3 sequence: CASRPRGRWNQPQHF. CDR3 coding DNA: TGTGCCAGCAGACCCAGGGGGCGTTGGAATCAGCCCCAGCATTTT.

CDR3 in amino acids: CASSPPGLASEQYF. Here the CDR3 DNA reads TGTGCCAGCTCACCACCCGGACTAGCGTCTGAGCAGTACTTC. V usage is TRBV18 and J usage is TRBJ2-7, with 9 bases fitting TRBD2. Germline CDR1 reads KGHSH; CDR2 reads LQKENI. This CDR3 contains 14 residues. Trimming at V came to 0 bases and at J to 7 bases, leaving 4 bases not matched to a gene.

The gene calls are TRBV14 and TRBJ2-1, with 8 bases that match TRBD2. In germline, CDR1 is SGHDN, CDR2 FVKESK. Unmatched junction bases numbered 5, after V lost 2 bases and J lost 8 bases. The CDR3 runs to 14 residues. CDR3 bases: TGTGCCAGCAGCCAAAGCGGGAGTTCCTATGAGCAGTTCTTC. Translated: CASSQSGSSYEQFF. The variable domain in full, with the rest retrieved from reference TRBV14 and TRBJ2-1, is EAGVTQFPSHSVIEKGQTVTLRCDPISGHDNLYWYRRVMGKEIKFLLHFVKESKQDESGMPNNRFLAERTGGTYSTLKVQPAELEDSGVYFCASSQSGSSYEQFFGPGTRLTVL.

This clone has only one observation. This rearrangement joins TRBV2 to TRBJ1-4, with D possibly TRBD1 on 5 matching bases. Trimming left V 6 bases short and J 6 bases short, with 11 bases between. Germline values: CDR1 SNHLY, CDR2 FYNNEI. The CDR3 is made up of 13 amino acids. The CDR3 here is CASSRVLHEKLFF. Written as DNA, the CDR3 is TGTGCCAGCAGCAGGGTTCTCCATGAAAAACTGTTTTTT.

This clone occurred a few times. This chain joins TRBV6-5 and TRBJ1-5; D unresolved. This CDR3 has 12 amino acids. V lost 8 bases to trimming and J lost 7 bases, with 12 bases between them. Looked up from germline, CDR1 is MNHEY and CDR2 is SVGAGI. In DNA, the CDR3 is TGTGCCAGCCTCGGGGTATCGCAGCCCCAGCATTTT. Translation: CASLGVSQPQHF.

The CDR3 sequence is CASSTLRGQGAGNEKLFF. The CDR3 DNA sequence: TGTGCCAGCAGCACCCTTCGCGGACAGGGGGCGGGTAATGAAAAACTGTTTTTT. The V call is TRBV2, the J call TRBJ1-4, with 11 bases lining up with TRBD1. Germline CDR1 is SNHLY and CDR2 is FYNNEI. The CDR3 is made up of 18 amino acids. J gave up 4 bases and V 6 bases, and 13 bases lay outside the gene matches.

The chain carries TRBV7-9 and TRBJ1-1, with TRBD1 as a possible D gene (6 bases). CDR1 is SEHNR and CDR2 is FQNEAQ in the germline V gene (reference sequence). V lost 6 bases to trimming and J lost 2 bases, with 16 bases between them. CDR3 size: 15 residues. This CDR3 is CASSSSTGTNTEAFF. The CDR3 DNA is TGTGCCAGCAGTTCCTCTACCGGGACAAACACTGAAGCTTTCTTT.

This chain links TRBV19 with TRBJ1-5; a possible D gene is TRBD1 (6 bases). The CDR3 length is 14 residues. The germline V gene encodes CDR1 LNHDA and CDR2 SQIVND (reference sequence). The V and J ends lost 7 bases and 6 bases respectively, with 16 bases between them. DNA of the CDR3: TGTGCCAGTAAGCCCCGGGGGGGGCTTCAGCCCCAGCATTTT. It specifies CASKPRGGLQPQHF.

V and J are TRBV18 and TRBJ1-6; the D gene is possibly TRBD1 (5 bases). The CDR3 contains 15 residues. The ends were cut back, 2 bases at V and 11 bases at J, with 16 bases in the middle. Germline V gene data show CDR1 as KGHSH and CDR2 as LQKENI. The CDR3 DNA follows: TGTGCCAGCTCACCAACCAGGAGACAGATCACACCCCTCCACTTT. Translating gives CASSPTRRQITPLHF.

The V call is TRBV5-1, the J call TRBJ2-5, with 7 bases matching TRBD1. CDR1 SGHRS and CDR2 YFSETQ come from the germline V gene. The CDR3 is 15 amino acids. Trimming took 4 bases from V and 4 from J; bases not matched to a gene: 10. The CDR3 DNA follows: TGCGCCAGCAGCCTTTACAGGGGTGAAGGAGAGACCCAGTACTTC. It translates to CASSLYRGEGETQYF. Using reference TRBV5-1 and TRBJ2-5 for the parts outside the CDR3, the full variable domain is KAGVTQTPRYLIKTRGQQVTLSCSPISGHRSVSWYQQTPGQGLQFLFEYFSETQRNKGNFPGRFSGRQFSNSRSEMNVSTLELGDSALYLCASSLYRGEGETQYFGPGTRLLVL.

The rearrangement joins TRBV27 to TRBJ2-1; TRBD2 aligns across 10 bases. The CDR3 is 16 residues long. V shed 3 bases, J shed 8 bases, and the junction held 10 bases outside the gene matches. CDR1 and CDR2 from the germline V gene are MNHEY and SMNVEV (reference sequence). CDR3 nucleotide sequence: TGTGCCAGCAGTTTTCTTATAGCGGGAGGCACACATGAGCAGTTCTTC. It is translated as CASSFLIAGGTHEQFF.

This clone came up once. The genes are TRBV19 and TRBJ1-1, with D possibly matching TRBD1 (5 bases). The V and J ends lost 3 bases and 2 bases respectively, with 13 bases between them. Germline V gene lookup returns CDR1 LNHDA and CDR2 SQIVND (reference sequence). The CDR3 sequence is 15 residues long. The CDR3 coding sequence is TGTGCCAGTAGTATCCCGTACGGGGGAAACACTGAAGCTTTCTTT. Encoded protein: CASSIPYGGNTEAFF.

V usage is TRBV28 and J usage is TRBJ1-2; TRBD1 matches 9 bases. This CDR3 has 14 residues. Germline values: CDR1 MDHEN, CDR2 SYDVKM. The ends lost 8 bases at V and 4 bases at J; junction bases unmatched: 8. CDR3 sequence: CASRTGQGPYGYTF. The CDR3, as DNA: TGTGCCAGCCGAACCGGACAGGGGCCCTATGGCTACACCTTC.

The V gene is TRBV5-1, the J gene TRBJ2-7, with 14 nucleotides matching TRBD2. The CDR3 is 17 residues long. The germline V gene has CDR1 SGHRS and CDR2 YFSETQ. The J segment lost 2 bases and the V segment lost 4 bases, leaving 8 bases of the junction unmatched. The CDR3 here is CASSSGLAGGKAYEQYF. Here the CDR3 DNA reads TGCGCCAGCAGCAGCGGACTAGCGGGAGGTAAGGCCTACGAGCAGTACTTC.

The J gene is TRBJ1-5, the V gene TRBV7-2; 9 positions agree with TRBD1. From germline, CDR1 is SGHTA and CDR2 FQGNSA. J lost 0 bases, V lost 4 bases, and 1 base had no gene match. The CDR3 extends over 15 amino acids. For the CDR3, the DNA is TGTGCCAGCAGCTGGACAGGGGTTAGCAATCAGCCCCAGCATTTT. Encoded protein: CASSWTGVSNQPQHF.

This sequence joins TRBV19 and TRBJ1-5; no clear D. With 5 bases removed from V and 6 bases from J, the gap between germline ends came to 11 bases. CDR1 and CDR2 (germline): LNHDA, SQIVND (reference sequence). The CDR3 is 13 residues long. The CDR3 sequence: CASSASTSQPQHF. The CDR3 nucleotides read TGTGCCAGTAGTGCCTCGACAAGTCAGCCCCAGCATTTT.

The V call is TRBV7-3, the J call TRBJ2-1; unclear D gene. The V gene's germline CDR1 is SGHTA and CDR2 FQGTGA. This CDR3 contains 12 residues. V was clipped by 4 bases and J by 6 bases, with 7 bases between them. This CDR3 reads CASSSLRNEQFF. CDR3 bases: TGTGCCAGCAGCTCCCTTCGCAATGAGCAGTTCTTC.

This sequence joins TRBV7-9 and TRBJ2-4; tentatively, D is TRBD1 (6 bases). Germline-derived CDR1 and CDR2 are SEHNR and FQNEAQ (reference sequence). The V gene lost 5 bases and the J gene lost 0 bases, with 17 bases spanning the gap. CDR3 length: 17 amino acids. The CDR3 coding sequence is TGTGCCAGCAGCCCAGGTGGGGGCCCCATAGCCAAAAACATTCAGTACTTC. It specifies CASSPGGGPIAKNIQYF. Drawing the rest from reference TRBV7-9 and TRBJ2-4, the complete variable domain is DTGVSQNPRHKITKRGQNVTFRCDPISEHNRLYWYRQTLGQGPEFLTYFQNEAQLEKSRLLSDRFSAERPKGSFSTLEIQRTEQGDSAMYLCASSPGGGPIAKNIQYFGAGTRLSVL.

This clone was seen a single time. The gene calls are TRBV6-2 or TRBV6-3 and TRBJ2-7, with 8 bases that match TRBD2. The CDR3 is 14 residues long. V dropped 4 bases and J dropped 4; count of bases not matched to a gene: 6. The germline gives CDR1 MNHEY, CDR2 SVGEGT. In DNA form, the CDR3 reads TGTGCCAGCAGTTCCGGGACTAGTGCGTACGAGCAGTACTTC. Residues: CASSSGTSAYEQYF.